These 9 T cell receptor beta chains were all obtained from the same sample, sequenced in a study. TCRdb processed the reads anew with MiXCR; each CDR3 protein has one entry. The table includes about 15,000 distinct CDR3 sequences, about 35% detected once. Specimen: blood. These receptors all come from a human donor.

This clonotype was observed many times. The chain employs TRBV7-9 and TRBJ1-4, with 8 nucleotides matching TRBD1. The CDR3 extends over 15 amino acids. V was pared by 1 base and J by 6 bases, with 4 bases of the junction left unmatched. CDR1 and CDR2 (germline): SEHNR, FQNEAQ (reference sequence). The DNA for the CDR3 is TGTGCCAGCAGCTTAGGACAGGGGCAGGATGAAAAACTGTTTTTT. The encoded protein is CASSLGQGQDEKLFF.

This clonotype has ten or more counts. The CDR3 is CASSPGPNEQFF. The DNA for the CDR3 is TGTGCCAGCAGCCCCGGACCCAATGAGCAGTTCTTC. This sequence joins TRBV11-2 and TRBJ2-1, with D unresolved. Germline V CDR1 and CDR2: SGHAT, FQNNGV. Trimming took 5 bases from V and 6 from J, leaving 8 bases between them. The CDR3 spans 12 residues. The entire variable domain, with the rest obtained from reference TRBV11-2 and TRBJ2-1, is as follows: EAGVAQSPRYKIIEKRQSVAFWCNPISGHATLYWYQQILGQGPKLLIQFQNNGVVDDSQLPKDRFSAERLKGVDSTLKIQPAKLEDSAVYLCASSPGPNEQFFGPGTRLTVL.

This clonotype was picked up many times. The gene calls are TRBV4-3 and TRBJ2-7; 8 nucleotides agree with TRBD2. Losses at the gene ends were 3 bases for V and 4 bases for J; bases not matched to a gene: 8. CDR3 length equals 15 residues. CDR1 and CDR2 from the germline V gene are LGHNA and YSLEER. The CDR3 DNA is TGCGCCAGCAGCCACGATCAAACTAGCGGTTACGAGCAGTACTTC. Translating it yields CASSHDQTSGYEQYF.

About this clonotype itself: Possible read error: a much larger clone is one base away. The chain carries TRBV10-1 and TRBJ2-1; a weak D match, TRBD2 (5 bases). V lost 3 bases and J lost 4, with 7 bases in between. CDR1 and CDR2 from the germline V gene are WNHNN and SYGVQD (reference sequence). The CDR3 is 13 residues long. CDR3 nucleotides: TGCGCCAGCAGTGACGGGGAATACAATGAGCAGTTCTTC. Protein product: CASSDGEYNEQFF.

This clonotype was counted a few times. This rearrangement joins TRBV4-3 to TRBJ2-7; D gene uncertain. This CDR3 has 14 amino acids. Germline V gene lookup returns CDR1 LGHNA and CDR2 YSLEER. V was trimmed by 5 bases and J by 5 bases, leaving 16 bases between them. As DNA, the CDR3 is TGCGCCAGCAGCTCCCAACGGTTCAGCGACGAGCAGTACTTC. Translated: CASSSQRFSDEQYF.

In this sample, this clonotype turned up a few times. The chain recombines TRBV18 with TRBJ1-2, with no clear D. The CDR3 has 11 residues. V lost 1 base, J lost 8 bases, and 5 bases lay in between. From germline, CDR1 is KGHSH and CDR2 LQKENI. The CDR3, as DNA: TGTGCCAGCTCACCACACGTAGGCTACACCTTC. Its protein is CASSPHVGYTF.

The V and J genes are TRBV30 and TRBJ2-1; 13 nucleotides agree with TRBD2. The length of the CDR3 is 16 residues. The trim removed 0 bases at V and 9 bases at J, leaving 8 bases unmatched. CDR1 GTSNPN and CDR2 SVGIG come from the germline V gene (reference sequence). The CDR3 sequence: CAWSVRGLAGFGEQFF. Here the CDR3 DNA reads TGTGCCTGGAGTGTACGGGGACTAGCGGGATTTGGTGAGCAGTTCTTC. The full variable domain, its missing parts supplied by reference TRBV30 and TRBJ2-1, is SQTIHQWPATLVQPVGSPLSLECTVEGTSNPNLYWYRQAAGRGLQLLFYSVGIGQISSEVPQNLSASRPQDRQFILSSKKLLLSDSGFYLCAWSVRGLAGFGEQFFGPGTRLTVL.

Judged by abundance, this clonotype is medium-sized (0.01 to 0.1%). The chain has TRBV4-3 and TRBJ2-7; D unclear. There are 15 residues in the CDR3. Trimming removed 0 bases at V and 4 bases at J, with 13 bases between. In germline, CDR1 is LGHNA, CDR2 YSLEER. DNA of the CDR3: TGCGCCAGCAGCCAAGACCACAACCCAACTTACGAGCAGTACTTC. It yields the protein CASSQDHNPTYEQYF.

This clonotype was seen at least ten times. The genes are TRBV6-2 or TRBV6-3 and TRBJ2-6; D gene uncertain. The CDR3 contains 17 residues. The ends were cut back, 2 bases at V and 0 bases at J, with 11 bases in the middle. Per the germline V gene, CDR1 is MNHEY and CDR2 is SVGEGT. The CDR3 loop reads CASSYAGSLSGANVLTF. CDR3 DNA sequence: TGTGCCAGCAGTTACGCAGGTTCCCTCTCTGGGGCCAACGTCCTGACTTTC.